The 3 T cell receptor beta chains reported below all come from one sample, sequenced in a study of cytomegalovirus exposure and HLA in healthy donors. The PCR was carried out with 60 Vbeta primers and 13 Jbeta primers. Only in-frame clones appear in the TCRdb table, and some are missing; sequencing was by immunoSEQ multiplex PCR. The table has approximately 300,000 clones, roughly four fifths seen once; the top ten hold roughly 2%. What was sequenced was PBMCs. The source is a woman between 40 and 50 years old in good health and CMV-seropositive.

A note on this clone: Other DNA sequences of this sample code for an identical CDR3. The CDR3: CASSGTAHEQYF. CDR3 in DNA: TGTGCCAGCAGTGGGACAGCCCACGAGCAGTACTTC. The rearrangement uses TRBV2 and TRBJ2-7; D might be TRBD1 (6 bases). Deletions cut 4 bases from V and 5 bases from J, with 9 bases between. There are 12 residues in the CDR3. Germline V gene lookup returns CDR1 SNHLY and CDR2 FYNNEI.

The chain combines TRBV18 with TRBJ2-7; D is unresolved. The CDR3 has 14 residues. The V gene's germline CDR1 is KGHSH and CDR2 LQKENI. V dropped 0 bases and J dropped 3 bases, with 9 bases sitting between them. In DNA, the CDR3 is TGTGCCAGCTCACCACCGTCCCAGGACTACGAGCAGTACTTC. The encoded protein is CASSPPSQDYEQYF.

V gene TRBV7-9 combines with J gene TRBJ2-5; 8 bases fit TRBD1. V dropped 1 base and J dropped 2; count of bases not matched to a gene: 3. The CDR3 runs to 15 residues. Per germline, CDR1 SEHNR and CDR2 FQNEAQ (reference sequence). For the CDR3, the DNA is TGTGCCAGCAGCTTAGGTGGACAGGGTCAAGAGACCCAGTACTTC. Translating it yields CASSLGGQGQETQYF.